This T cell receptor (beta chain) was profiled in a study of shared clonotypes between healthy human individuals. Study details: Three plates each covered CD4 naive and memory; CD8 naive two, CD8 memory one.

The germline V and J ends were trimmed by 4 bases and 1 base, with 8 bases remaining between them. Germline V gives CDR1 SGHDT, CDR2 YYEEEE. The CDR3 is made up of 13 amino acids. TCRdb's table, derived via immunoSEQ multiplex PCR, lists solely in-frame clones and lacks some. This sample has roughly 2 million clones, with about 94% found just once. The study's findings and limits: Limitation of the genetic and exposure-history diversity represented came from the few donors. Unshared clonotypes carried lower generation probabilities than those common to all four donors. Estimated richness values were generally larger in naive subsets than in memory subsets.

Points on this clone: Its antigen is as yet unknown.

The V gene is TRBV5-6, the J gene TRBJ2-5; D gene unclear. This TCR was sampled from a young man in good health. Sequencing was carried out using naive CD4+ T cells sorted from blood. The subset denotes: CD45RA+ positively selected. CDR3 residues: CASSRLLQETQYF. CDR3 DNA: TGTGCCAGCAGCAGGCTACTCCAAGAGACCCAGTACTTC.